This T cell receptor (beta chain) was found in a study of CD8+CD57+ T cells in acquired aplastic anemia. Overall study context: Quantities of DNA derived from sorted CD4+ and CD8+ cells averaged 3.2 ug. Study conclusions and caveats: With respect to CD8+ Simpson's diversity, patients and controls did not differ significantly.

This clonotype has at least ten counts. What it binds is unknown. It was genomic DNA that served as the template for profiling TCR beta VDJ and CDR3. TCRdb ran MiXCR on the reads and lists one entry per CDR3 protein. The profile shows around 42,000 distinct CDR3 sequences, 63% of them singletons. With V trimmed by 1 base and J by 4 bases, 1 base remained unmatched. CDR3 length: 13 residues. Germline loops: CDR1 SGHTA, CDR2 FQGNSA. Patients selected for sequencing had displayed CD8+CD57+ cell expansion by flow cytometry. Diagnosis of severe acquired aplastic anemia applied to all patients. This TCR was recovered from a human donor with aplastic anemia. The chain combines TRBV7-2 with TRBJ2-7, with TRBD1 matching 7 bases. Sequenced material: sorted CD4+, CD8+, or CD8+CD57+ T cells (not recorded which) from PBMCs. The CDR3 region is CASSLGDSYEQYF. Here the CDR3 DNA reads TGTGCCAGCAGCTTAGGGGACAGTTACGAGCAGTACTTC.